Listed below are T cell receptor beta chains from one sample, sequenced in a study of shared clonotypes between healthy human individuals. Data came from immunoSEQ multiplex PCR; TCRdb stores just in-frame clones and leaves some out. The sample has a few million clones, more than 85% seen once. Sequencing input: naive CD4+ T cells from PBMCs. Receptors originate from a man aged 18-30 years in good health. Some clones in this sample may be carry-over from other donors' samples. Both conserved end residues are part of each CDR3. Each record gives: CDR3 protein, D gene, V gene. The D gene is left open where the match is weak.

CASSGGSWSVGGYTF | - | TRBV28
CSVATSGSTDTQYF | TRBD2 | TRBV29-1
CASSQQGADEKLFF | TRBD1 | TRBV5-1
CASRFIGGEPEAFF | TRBD1 | TRBV19
CASSSTGGGSEQYF | TRBD2 | TRBV7-8
CASSSPAGYTDTQYF | - | TRBV5-1
CASSHRGPSTDTQYF | - | TRBV7-9
CASSIGRFRNEQFF | - | TRBV19
CASSDPGQGRTEAFF | TRBD1 | TRBV10-2
CASSIIPANQPQHF | - | TRBV19
CASSLTGGLTDTQYF | TRBD1 | TRBV5-6
CSVNRGFLEQFF | TRBD1 | TRBV29-1
CASSPGLLYNEQFF | - | TRBV19
CASIEGGSNTGELFF | TRBD2 | TRBV28
CASSPLLAGAALNGELFF | TRBD2 | TRBV7-2
CASTRQGGETQYF | - | TRBV28
CRLERSYEQYF | - | TRBV20-1
CASAPPLSGLYNEQFF | TRBD2 | TRBV12-5
CASSLNRGREKLFF | TRBD1 | TRBV7-2
CASSPTSGRRNNEQFF | TRBD2 | TRBV27
CASSPSWGRGTEAFF | - | TRBV9
CASREVYRDLAKNIQYF | - | TRBV5-1
CASSRDFLLDYEQYF | - | TRBV7-2
CASSYGGSYNEQFF | - | TRBV28
CASSRGLGMADTQYF | - | TRBV7-3
CASSVGGPNSGNTIYF | - | TRBV9
CASERGPQETQYF | - | TRBV2
CASSGISGKTWNEQFF | TRBD2 | TRBV6-1
CASSPPGTRGNEQFF | - | TRBV7-9
CASQGSNYGHTF | - | TRBV7-9
CASSLGTGGVQPQHF | TRBD1 | TRBV7-9
CASSGQGPRNTEAFF | - | TRBV2
CAISESGGSGNTIYF | - | TRBV10-3
CASSLQNYEQYF | - | TRBV28
CASSLKMGPHEKLFF | - | TRBV7-9
CATSRALGLAGINTGELFF | TRBD2 | TRBV15
CASSPGGGLTDTQYF | - | TRBV7-3
CAWGVWRSGNEQFF | - | TRBV30
CASSHPRTGATGELFF | TRBD1 | TRBV4-1
CASSSTQSRSTGELFF | - | TRBV5-1
CASSIPGQMYEQYF | TRBD1 | TRBV19